These 24 T cell receptor beta chains were all obtained from the same sample, sequenced in a study of T cell responses to AZD1222 COVID-19 vaccine. Sequencing used immunoSEQ multiplex PCR; TCRdb keeps in-frame clones, though not all of them. The repertoire holds some 100,000 clones, with roughly nine tenths as singletons. Sample: peripheral blood, taken on day 0 of AZD1222 vaccination. The receptors were gathered from an adult in good health.

The chain carries TRBV7-6 and TRBJ2-7, with 9 bases matching TRBD2. J was trimmed by 0 bases and V by 1 base; bases with no gene match: 4. This CDR3 region has 16 residues. Germline values: CDR1 SGHVS, CDR2 FNYEAQ. CDR3 in amino acids: CASSLEGLASSYEQYF. The CDR3 nucleotides are TGTGCCAGCAGCTTAGAAGGACTAGCGAGCTCCTACGAGCAGTACTTC.

This clone is a singleton in its sample. CDR3 residues: CASSIGSGGRYEQYF. The CDR3 nucleotides read TGTGCCAGTAGTATAGGATCAGGGGGCAGGTACGAGCAGTACTTC. The chain links TRBV19 to TRBJ2-7, with 8 bases lining up with TRBD1. The germline gives CDR1 LNHDA, CDR2 SQIVND (reference sequence). There are 15 residues in the CDR3. Losses at the gene ends were 1 base for V and 4 bases for J; bases not matched to a gene: 6. Full variable domain (outside the CDR3, taken from reference TRBV19 and TRBJ2-7): DGGITQSPKYLFRKEGQNVTLSCEQNLNHDAMYWYRQDPGQGLRLIYYSQIVNDFQKGDIAEGYSVSREKKESFPLTVTSAQKNPTAFYLCASSIGSGGRYEQYFGPGTRLTVT.

The chain has TRBV27 and TRBJ1-5; D unclear. V shed 2 bases and J shed 3 bases, with 5 bases lying between them. Germline lookup yields CDR1 MNHEY and CDR2 SMNVEV (reference sequence). The CDR3 loop spans 13 amino acids. The CDR3, as DNA: TGTGCCAGCAGTTTAAGGATCAATCAGCCCCAGCATTTT. Its protein is CASSLRINQPQHF.

The CDR3 sequence is CASSLDWTKRDEQFF. The CDR3 DNA reads as TGTGCCAGCAGCTTAGATTGGACAAAGAGGGATGAGCAGTTCTTC. The rearrangement uses TRBV7-6 and TRBJ2-1; either TRBD1 or TRBD2 may fit D (5 bases each). CDR3 length equals 15 residues. Germline-derived CDR1 and CDR2 are SGHVS and FNYEAQ. V was clipped by 1 base and J by 8 bases, with 15 bases between them.

This clone has just one count. The rearrangement joins TRBV11-1 to TRBJ2-5; 7 positions agree with TRBD2. CDR1 is SGHAT, CDR2 FQDESV, per germline (reference sequence). Trimming cost V 6 bases and J 2 bases; bases outside gene matches: 6. This CDR3 has 14 amino acids. CDR3: CASSPTGGQETQYF. The CDR3 nucleotides read TGTGCCAGCAGTCCTACGGGGGGTCAAGAGACCCAGTACTTC.

The chain is built from TRBV6-5 and TRBJ1-1; no clear D gene. The CDR3 loop spans 13 amino acids. V was shortened by 5 bases and J by 6 bases, with 13 bases between the two germline ends. The germline V gene encodes CDR1 MNHEY and CDR2 SVGAGI. The CDR3, as DNA: TGTGCCAGCAGTCACAGATTGGACGCTGAAGCTTTCTTT. Its translation: CASSHRLDAEAFF.

This chain joins TRBV3-1 (or the pseudogene TRBV3-2) and TRBJ2-3, with 9 bases aligning to TRBD1. This CDR3 has 15 residues. Trimming took 1 base from V and 6 from J; bases not matched to a gene: 5. Germline V gives CDR1 LGHDT, CDR2 YNNKEL (reference sequence). CDR3 DNA: TGTGCCAGCAGCCAAGCCACAGGGGGCTGGGATACGCAGTATTTT. Translating it yields CASSQATGGWDTQYF.

The chain uses TRBV18 and TRBJ2-1; a possible D gene is TRBD2 (5 bases). The CDR3 has 16 residues. Trimming left V 3 bases short and J 6 bases short, with 18 bases between. CDR1 is KGHSH and CDR2 is LQKENI in the germline V gene. This CDR3 reads CASSPDSSSSPNEQFF. The CDR3 DNA reads as TGTGCCAGCTCACCGGACTCTAGCTCGTCCCCCAATGAGCAGTTCTTC.

The chain employs TRBV5-4 and TRBJ1-1; weak D call: TRBD1 (6 bases). This CDR3 contains 14 residues. Germline CDR1 reads SGHNT; CDR2 reads YYREEE (reference sequence). Trimming cost V 4 bases and J 10 bases, with 20 bases left between them. CDR3 sequence reads: CASSPKLAGEGAFF. CDR3 nucleotide sequence: TGTGCCAGCAGCCCTAAACTGGCAGGGGAAGGAGCTTTCTTT.

The chain has TRBV15 and TRBJ1-1; D gene uncertain. V lost 0 bases, J lost 9 bases, and 8 bases lay in between. This CDR3 region has 12 residues. Germline-derived CDR1 and CDR2 are LNHNV and YYDKDF (reference sequence). CDR3 protein: CATSRDRVQAFF. CDR3 in DNA: TGTGCCACCAGCAGAGATAGGGTGCAAGCTTTCTTT.

The CDR3 coding sequence is TGTGCTAGTGGTTCGGACATTGATGGGAACATTCAGTACTTC. Translation gives CASGSDIDGNIQYF. V usage is TRBV12-5 and J usage is TRBJ2-4; perhaps TRBD1 as D (5 bases). V was cut by 4 bases and J by 7 bases, with 14 bases left in between. Germline-derived CDR1 and CDR2 are LGHNT and FRNRAP. CDR3 length: 14 amino acids.

The chain employs TRBV15 and TRBJ2-5; no clear D. In germline, CDR1 is LNHNV, CDR2 YYDKDF (reference sequence). This CDR3 is 12 amino acids long. The germline V and J ends were trimmed by 4 bases and 4 bases, with 7 bases remaining between them. The CDR3 DNA sequence: TGTGCCACCAGCAAGGGCCGAGAGACCCAGTACTTC. Translating it yields CATSKGRETQYF.

This CDR3 is CASSLGLAQFF. In nucleotides, the CDR3 is TGTGCCAGCAGCTTGGGGCTTGCGCAGTTCTTC. V usage is TRBV5-6 and J usage is TRBJ2-1; D is ambiguous. Germline assignment: CDR1 SGHDT and CDR2 YYEEEE. The length of the CDR3 is 11 residues. Trimming took 0 bases from V and 12 from J, leaving 7 bases between them.

This clone was recorded only once. This chain joins TRBV19 and TRBJ2-1; D remains unclear. With 2 bases removed from V and 0 bases from J, the gap between germline ends came to 11 bases. The CDR3 is 16 amino acids. Germline V gene data show CDR1 as LNHDA and CDR2 as SQIVND (reference sequence). The CDR3 DNA follows: TGTGCCAGTAGTATAAGGCAAGGCGGCTCCTACAATGAGCAGTTCTTC. Protein sequence: CASSIRQGGSYNEQFF.

Only a few counts were recorded for this clone. This sequence joins TRBV12-3 or TRBV12-4 and TRBJ1-2, with TRBD1 as a possible D gene (6 bases). The CDR3 is 12 residues long. V was shortened by 3 bases and J by 6 bases, with 8 bases between the two germline ends. CDR3 loop: CASSLNRDGYTF. The CDR3 nucleotides are TGTGCCAGCAGTTTGAACAGGGATGGCTACACCTTC.

The rearrangement joins TRBV6-6 to TRBJ2-5; tentative D call: TRBD2 (6 bases). Trimming removed 7 bases at V and 4 bases at J, with 19 bases between. This CDR3 spans 15 amino acids. Germline V gene lookup returns CDR1 MNHNY and CDR2 SVGAGI (reference sequence). CDR3 sequence reads: CASTGPRGPSETQYF. DNA for the CDR3: TGTGCCAGCACCGGTCCGCGGGGACCCTCAGAGACCCAGTACTTC.

The CDR3 bases are TGTGCCACCAGCGGCCCTTTAGGGGCCACTGAAGCTTTCTTT. This sequence encodes CATSGPLGATEAFF. The chain couples TRBV15 to TRBJ1-1; TRBD1 might be the D (5 bases). This CDR3 contains 14 residues. Germline CDR1 reads LNHNV; CDR2 reads YYDKDF (reference sequence). V dropped 5 bases and J dropped 4 bases, with 14 bases sitting between them.

The chain combines TRBV10-3 with TRBJ2-7, with TRBD1 matching 8 bases. CDR1 and CDR2 (germline): ENHRY, SYGVKD. The CDR3 length is 13 residues. V dropped 11 bases and J dropped 3; count of bases not matched to a gene: 9. CDR3 region: CAHQQGGRYEQYF. The CDR3 DNA reads as TGTGCCCATCAACAGGGGGGCCGCTACGAGCAGTACTTC.

The rearrangement uses TRBV27 and TRBJ2-7; a weak D match, TRBD1 (6 bases). Looked up from germline, CDR1 is MNHEY and CDR2 is SMNVEV (reference sequence). Trimming pared 5 bases from V and 5 bases from J, leaving 13 bases between. The CDR3 is 13 amino acids. The CDR3 reads CASSHQGFHEQYF. The CDR3 bases are TGTGCCAGCAGTCACCAGGGGTTCCACGAGCAGTACTTC.

This clone has more than one count but fewer than ten. The chain has TRBV3-1 (or the pseudogene TRBV3-2) and TRBJ2-7; 8 bases align to TRBD1. The CDR3 has 15 residues. The V gene's germline CDR1 is LGHDT and CDR2 YNNKEL (reference sequence). With V trimmed by 2 bases and J by 5 bases, 8 bases remained unmatched. CDR3 loop: CASSQSPGGSNEQYF. CDR3 sequence (DNA): TGTGCCAGCAGCCAATCGCCAGGGGGCTCGAACGAGCAGTACTTC.

V usage is TRBV4-1 and J usage is TRBJ2-5; D ambiguous. Germline CDR1 and CDR2: MGHRA and YSYEKL. The CDR3 loop spans 15 amino acids. V was clipped by 1 base and J by 2 bases, with 11 bases between them. CDR3 amino acids: CASSQGSLQQETQYF. The CDR3 nucleotides read TGCGCCAGCAGCCAAGGGAGTTTACAACAAGAGACCCAGTACTTC.

This clone came up a few times. The gene calls are TRBV12-3 or TRBV12-4 and TRBJ2-7; unclear D gene. The V and J ends lost 5 bases and 3 bases respectively, with 5 bases between them. This CDR3 comprises 11 residues. CDR3 coding DNA: TGTGCCAGCAGTAATCTCTACGAGCAGTACTTC. This gives the protein CASSNLYEQYF.

The chain couples TRBV6-5 to TRBJ1-1; tentatively, D is TRBD1 (5 bases). Looked up from germline, CDR1 is MNHEY and CDR2 is SVGAGI. The V end was cut by 8 bases, the J end by 1 base, with 11 bases between. The CDR3 loop spans 13 amino acids. CDR3 loop: CASSGTENTEAFF. The CDR3 nucleotides read TGTGCCAGCTCCGGGACGGAGAACACTGAAGCTTTCTTT.

V gene TRBV30 combines with J gene TRBJ2-3; TRBD2 agrees at 11 bases. The length of the CDR3 is 15 residues. The germline V gene encodes CDR1 GTSNPN and CDR2 SVGIG (reference sequence). The V and J ends lost 3 bases and 2 bases, in that order; junction bases with no gene match: 4. Written as DNA, the CDR3 is TGTGCCTGGAGCCTGGGACTAGCGGTCACAGATACGCAGTATTTT. Translated, it gives CAWSLGLAVTDTQYF.